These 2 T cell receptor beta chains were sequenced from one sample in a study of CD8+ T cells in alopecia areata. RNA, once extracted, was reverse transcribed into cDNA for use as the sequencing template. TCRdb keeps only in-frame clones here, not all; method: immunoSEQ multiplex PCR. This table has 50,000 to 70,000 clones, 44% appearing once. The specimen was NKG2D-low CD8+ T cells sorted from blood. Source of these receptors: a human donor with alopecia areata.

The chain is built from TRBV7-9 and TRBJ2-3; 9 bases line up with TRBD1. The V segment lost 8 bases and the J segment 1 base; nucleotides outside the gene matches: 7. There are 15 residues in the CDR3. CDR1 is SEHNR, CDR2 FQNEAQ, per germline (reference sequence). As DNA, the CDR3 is TGTGCCAGCTGGGGTTGGACAGGGGGCACAGATACGCAGTATTTT. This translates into CASWGWTGGTDTQYF.

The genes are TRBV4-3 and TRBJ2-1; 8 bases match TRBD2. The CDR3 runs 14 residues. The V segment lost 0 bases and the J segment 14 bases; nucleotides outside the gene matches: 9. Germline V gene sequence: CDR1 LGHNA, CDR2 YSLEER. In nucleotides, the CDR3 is TGCGCCAGCAGCCAAGATCGAGGGCGGGAGGCTGAGTTCTTC. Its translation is CASSQDRGREAEFF.